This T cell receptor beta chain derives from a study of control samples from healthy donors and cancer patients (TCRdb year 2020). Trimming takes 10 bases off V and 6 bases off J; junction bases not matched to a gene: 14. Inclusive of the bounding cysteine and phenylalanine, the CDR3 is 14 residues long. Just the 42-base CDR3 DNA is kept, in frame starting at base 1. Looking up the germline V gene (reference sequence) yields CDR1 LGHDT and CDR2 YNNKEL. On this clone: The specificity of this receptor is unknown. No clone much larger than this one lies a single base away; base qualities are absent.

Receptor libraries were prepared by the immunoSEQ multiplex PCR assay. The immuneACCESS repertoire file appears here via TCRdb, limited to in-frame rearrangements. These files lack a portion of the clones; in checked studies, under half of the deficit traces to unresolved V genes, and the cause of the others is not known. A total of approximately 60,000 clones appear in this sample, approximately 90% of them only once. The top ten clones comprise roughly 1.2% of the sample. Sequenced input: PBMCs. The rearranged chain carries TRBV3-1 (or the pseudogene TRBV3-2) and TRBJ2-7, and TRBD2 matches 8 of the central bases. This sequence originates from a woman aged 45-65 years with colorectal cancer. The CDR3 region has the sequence CATTPGGGFSEQYF. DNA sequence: TGTGCCACCACCCCGGGGGGGGGATTTTCCGAGCAGTACTTC.